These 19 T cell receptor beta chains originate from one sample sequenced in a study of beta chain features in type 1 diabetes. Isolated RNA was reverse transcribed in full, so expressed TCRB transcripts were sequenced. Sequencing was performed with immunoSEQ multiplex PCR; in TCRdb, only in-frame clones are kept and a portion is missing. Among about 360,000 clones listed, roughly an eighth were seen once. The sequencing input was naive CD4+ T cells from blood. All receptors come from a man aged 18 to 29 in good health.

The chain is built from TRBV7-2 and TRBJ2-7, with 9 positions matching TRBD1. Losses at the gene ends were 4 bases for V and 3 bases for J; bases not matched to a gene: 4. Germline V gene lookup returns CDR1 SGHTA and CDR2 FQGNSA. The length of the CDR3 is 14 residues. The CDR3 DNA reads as TGTGCCAGCAGCTCACAGGGGGCGCGCTACGAGCAGTACTTC. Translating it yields CASSSQGARYEQYF.

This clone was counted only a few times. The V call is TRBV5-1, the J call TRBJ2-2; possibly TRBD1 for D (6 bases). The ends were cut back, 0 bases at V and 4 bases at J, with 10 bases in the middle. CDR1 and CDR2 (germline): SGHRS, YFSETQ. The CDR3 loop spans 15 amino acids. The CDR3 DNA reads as TGCGCCAGCAGCTTGGACAGGGAAGGCACCGGGGAGCTGTTTTTT. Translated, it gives CASSLDREGTGELFF.

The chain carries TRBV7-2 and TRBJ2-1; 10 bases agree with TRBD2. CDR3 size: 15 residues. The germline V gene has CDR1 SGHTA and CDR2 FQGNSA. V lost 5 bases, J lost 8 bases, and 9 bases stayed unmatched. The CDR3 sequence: CASSPPAGGPHEQFF. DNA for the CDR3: TGTGCCAGCAGCCCCCCAGCGGGAGGGCCTCATGAGCAGTTCTTC.

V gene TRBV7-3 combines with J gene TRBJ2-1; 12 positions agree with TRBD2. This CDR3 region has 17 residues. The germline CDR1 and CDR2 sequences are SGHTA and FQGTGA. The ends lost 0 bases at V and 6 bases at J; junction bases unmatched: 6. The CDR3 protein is CASSLTFLAGGVNEQFF. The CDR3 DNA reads TGTGCCAGCAGCTTAACGTTCCTAGCGGGAGGGGTCAATGAGCAGTTCTTC.

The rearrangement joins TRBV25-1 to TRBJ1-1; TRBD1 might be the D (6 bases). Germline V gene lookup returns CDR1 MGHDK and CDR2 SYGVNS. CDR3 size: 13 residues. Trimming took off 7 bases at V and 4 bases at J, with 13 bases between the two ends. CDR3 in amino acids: CASNQGPGTEAFF. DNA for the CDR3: TGTGCCAGCAACCAGGGGCCCGGCACTGAAGCTTTCTTT. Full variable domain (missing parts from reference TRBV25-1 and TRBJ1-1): EADIYQTPRYLVIGTGKKITLECSQTMGHDKMYWYQQDPGMELHLIHYSYGVNSTEKGDLSSESTVSRIRTEHFPLTLESARPSHTSQYLCASNQGPGTEAFFGQGTRLTVV.

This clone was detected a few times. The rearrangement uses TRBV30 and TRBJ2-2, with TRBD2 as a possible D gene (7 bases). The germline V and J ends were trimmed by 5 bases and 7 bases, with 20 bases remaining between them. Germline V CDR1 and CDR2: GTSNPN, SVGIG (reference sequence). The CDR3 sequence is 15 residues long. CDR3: CAWGPTRGGDGELFF. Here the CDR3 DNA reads TGTGCCTGGGGCCCGACAAGGGGGGGGGACGGGGAGCTGTTTTTT.

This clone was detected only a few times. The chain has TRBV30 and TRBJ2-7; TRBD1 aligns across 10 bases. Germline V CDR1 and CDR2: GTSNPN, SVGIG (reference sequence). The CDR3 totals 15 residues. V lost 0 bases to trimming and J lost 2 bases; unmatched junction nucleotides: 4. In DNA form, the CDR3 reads TGTGCCTGGAGTGTTGGCGGGACAGGGGCCTACGAGCAGTACTTC. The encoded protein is CAWSVGGTGAYEQYF.

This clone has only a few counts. This CDR3 reads CASNDRGGTDTQYF. The CDR3 DNA reads as TGTGCCAGCAACGACAGGGGAGGCACAGATACGCAGTATTTT. The chain uses TRBV19 and TRBJ2-3, with 8 bases identical to TRBD1. This CDR3 is 14 amino acids long. V lost 9 bases, J lost 1 base, and 6 bases stayed unmatched. CDR1 is LNHDA and CDR2 is SQIVND in the germline V gene (reference sequence).

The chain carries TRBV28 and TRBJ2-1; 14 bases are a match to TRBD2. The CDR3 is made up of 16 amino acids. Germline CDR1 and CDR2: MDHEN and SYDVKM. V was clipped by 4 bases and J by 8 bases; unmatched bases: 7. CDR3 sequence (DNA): TGTGCCAGCAGTTCAAGGACTAGCGGGAGGATCGATGAGCAGTTCTTC. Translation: CASSSRTSGRIDEQFF.

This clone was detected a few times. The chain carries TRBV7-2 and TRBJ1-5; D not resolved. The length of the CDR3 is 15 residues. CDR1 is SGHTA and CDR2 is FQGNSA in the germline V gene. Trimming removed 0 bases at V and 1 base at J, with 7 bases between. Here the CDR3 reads CASSLARRSNQPQHF. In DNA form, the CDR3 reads TGTGCCAGCAGCTTAGCGCGTCGGAGCAATCAGCCCCAGCATTTT.

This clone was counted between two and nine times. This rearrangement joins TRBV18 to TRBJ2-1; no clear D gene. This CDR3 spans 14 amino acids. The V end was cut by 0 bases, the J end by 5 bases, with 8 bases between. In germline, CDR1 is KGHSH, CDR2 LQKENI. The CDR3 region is CASSPPNGDNEQFF. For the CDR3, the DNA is TGTGCCAGCTCACCACCGAACGGTGACAATGAGCAGTTCTTC.

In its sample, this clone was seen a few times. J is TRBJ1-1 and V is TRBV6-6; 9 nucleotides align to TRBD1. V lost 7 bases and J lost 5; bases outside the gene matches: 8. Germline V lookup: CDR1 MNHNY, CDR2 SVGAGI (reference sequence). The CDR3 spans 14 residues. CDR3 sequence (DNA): TGTGCCAGCATCAAACAGGGGGCTCGGACTGAAGCTTTCTTT. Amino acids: CASIKQGARTEAFF.

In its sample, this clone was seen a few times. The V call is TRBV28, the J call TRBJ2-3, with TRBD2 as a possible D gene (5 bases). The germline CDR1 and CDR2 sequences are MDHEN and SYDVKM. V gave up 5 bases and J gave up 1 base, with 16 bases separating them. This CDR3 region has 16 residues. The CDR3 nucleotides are TGTGCCAGCAGTCCTCGGGCGCGGGTACGCACAGATACGCAGTATTTT. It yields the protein CASSPRARVRTDTQYF.

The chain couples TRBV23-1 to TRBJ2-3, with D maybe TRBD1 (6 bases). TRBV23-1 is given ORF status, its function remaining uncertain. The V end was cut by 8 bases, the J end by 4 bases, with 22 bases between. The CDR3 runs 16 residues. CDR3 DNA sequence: TGCGCCAGCGGCCCGACCTGGACAGTTTTTGCAGATACGCAGTATTTT. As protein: CASGPTWTVFADTQYF.

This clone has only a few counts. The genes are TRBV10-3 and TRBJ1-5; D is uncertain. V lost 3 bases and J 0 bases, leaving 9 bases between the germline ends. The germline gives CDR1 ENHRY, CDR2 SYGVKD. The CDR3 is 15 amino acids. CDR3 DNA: TGTGCCATCAGTGAATCCGAGGGTAGCAATCAGCCCCAGCATTTT. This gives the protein CAISESEGSNQPQHF.

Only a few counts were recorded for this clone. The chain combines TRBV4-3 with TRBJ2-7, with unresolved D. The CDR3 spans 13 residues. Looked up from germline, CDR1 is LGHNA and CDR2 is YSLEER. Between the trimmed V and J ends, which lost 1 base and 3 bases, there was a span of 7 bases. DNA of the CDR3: TGCGCCAGCAGCCAAGTTCTCTTCTACGAGCAGTACTTC. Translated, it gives CASSQVLFYEQYF.

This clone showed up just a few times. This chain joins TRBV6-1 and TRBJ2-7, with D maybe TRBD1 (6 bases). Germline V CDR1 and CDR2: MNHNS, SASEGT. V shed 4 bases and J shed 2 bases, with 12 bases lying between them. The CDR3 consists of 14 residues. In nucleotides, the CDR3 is TGTGCCAGCAGTGTAACACAGGGAACCTACGAGCAGTACTTC. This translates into CASSVTQGTYEQYF.

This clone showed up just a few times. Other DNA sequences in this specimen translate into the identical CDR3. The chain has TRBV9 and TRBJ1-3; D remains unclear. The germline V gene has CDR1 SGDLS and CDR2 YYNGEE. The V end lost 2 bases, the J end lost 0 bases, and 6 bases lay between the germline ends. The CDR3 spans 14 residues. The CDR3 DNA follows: TGTGCCAGCAGCGTGGCAGGCTCTGGAAACACCATATATTTT. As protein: CASSVAGSGNTIYF.

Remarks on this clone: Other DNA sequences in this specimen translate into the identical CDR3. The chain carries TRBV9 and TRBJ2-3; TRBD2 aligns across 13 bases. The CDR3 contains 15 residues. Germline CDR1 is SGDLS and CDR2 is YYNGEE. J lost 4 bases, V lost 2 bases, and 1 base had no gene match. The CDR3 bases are TGTGCCAGCAGCGTCACTAGCGGGGGGGCAGATACGCAGTATTTT. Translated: CASSVTSGGADTQYF.